This TCR beta chain was found in a study of T cells in localized non-small cell lung cancer. Broader study findings: Uninvolved adjacent lung had more T cell clonality than any other tissue, topping tumor.

The data were produced by immunoSEQ multiplex PCR, yet TCRdb's version contains in-frame clones alone and is incomplete. Of thousands of clones detected, about a fifth appear once; the ten largest clones hold 15% to 20%. A note on this clone: Its antigen is not identified.

CDR3 length equals 16 residues. V lost 6 bases and J lost 0; bases outside the gene matches: 8. Per germline, CDR1 SGHDN and CDR2 FVKESK. Material: lung tumor tissue, obtained before any cancer treatment. This sequence was found in a male donor at least 60 years old with stage I lung adenocarcinoma. The chain joins TRBV14 to TRBJ2-3; 8 nucleotides line up with TRBD1. CDR3: CASRPTGGPSTDTQYF. The CDR3, as DNA: TGTGCCAGCAGACCTACAGGGGGACCTAGCACAGATACGCAGTATTTT.